A single T cell receptor beta chain is shown here with its context. Its target is not known. The sample belongs to a study of post-analysis software for immune sequencing data. Libraries were made from TCR beta cDNA, and they carried unique molecular identifiers. TCRdb itself ran the PCR reads through MiXCR, one entry per CDR3 protein. This sample has some 450,000 distinct CDR3 sequences, with under 55% found just once. Notes on the study in general: Patients used a few TRBV segments, including TRBV5-6, TRBV5-1 and TRBV20-1, more often than controls. Controls had significantly higher normalized Chao1 diversity than multiple sclerosis patients.

Germline assignment: CDR1 SQVTM and CDR2 ANQGSEA. Between the trimmed V and J ends, which lost 7 bases and 4 bases, there was a span of 10 bases. This CDR3 has 11 amino acids. The specimen was blood. The TCR sequence derives from a girl aged 5-17 years with multiple sclerosis. J is TRBJ1-2 and V is TRBV29-1, with a weak D call TRBD1 (6 bases). The CDR3 bases are TGCAGCGCCAGGGGCTCCTATGGCTACACCTTC. It codes for CSARGSYGYTF. The full variable domain, completed using reference TRBV29-1 and TRBJ1-2, is SAVISQKPSRDICQRGTSLTIQCQVDSQVTMMFWYRQQPGQSLTLIATANQGSEATYESGFVIDKFPISRPNLTFSTLTVSNMSPEDSSIYLCSARGSYGYTFGSGTRLTVV.